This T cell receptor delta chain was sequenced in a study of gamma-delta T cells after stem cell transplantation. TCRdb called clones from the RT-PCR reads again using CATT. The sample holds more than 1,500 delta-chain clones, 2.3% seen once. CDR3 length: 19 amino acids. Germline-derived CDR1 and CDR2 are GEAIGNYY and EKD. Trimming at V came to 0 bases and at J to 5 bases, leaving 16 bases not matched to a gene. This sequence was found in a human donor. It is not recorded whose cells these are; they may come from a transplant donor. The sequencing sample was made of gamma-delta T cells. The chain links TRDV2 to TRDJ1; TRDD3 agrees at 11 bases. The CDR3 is CACDTLLVGDTLPGDKLIF. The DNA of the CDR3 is TGTGCCTGTGACACCCTTTTGGTGGGGGATACGCTCCCCGGGGATAAACTCATCTTT.